This T cell receptor beta chain was retrieved from a study of T cell clones after liver transplantation. The table came from immunoSEQ multiplex PCR; TCRdb's copy has only in-frame clones and leaves some out. The repertoire holds around 100,000 clones, with around four fifths as singletons. Germline CDR1 SGHVS, CDR2 FQNEAQ. Trimming pared 1 base from V and 0 bases from J, leaving 10 bases between. The CDR3 spans 16 residues. The source was CD4+ T cells from blood, collected around 4 years after liver transplant. This receptor was identified in a human patient who received a liver transplant. The T cells may come from the graft donor. This sequence joins TRBV7-8 and TRBJ1-5, with D maybe TRBD1 (5 bases). The CDR3 DNA reads as TGTGCCAGCAGCTTAGAGAGACAGTTTAGCAATCAGCCCCAGCATTTT. Its translation is CASSLERQFSNQPQHF.